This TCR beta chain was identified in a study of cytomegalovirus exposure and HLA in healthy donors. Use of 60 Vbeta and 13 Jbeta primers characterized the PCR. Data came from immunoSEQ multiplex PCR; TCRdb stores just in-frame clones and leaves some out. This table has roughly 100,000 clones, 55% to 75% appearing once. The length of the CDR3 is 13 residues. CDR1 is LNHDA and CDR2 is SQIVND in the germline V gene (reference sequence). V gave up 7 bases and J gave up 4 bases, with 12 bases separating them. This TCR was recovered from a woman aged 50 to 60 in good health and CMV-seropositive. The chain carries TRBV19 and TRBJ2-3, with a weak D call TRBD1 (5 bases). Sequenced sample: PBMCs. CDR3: CASTNRFADTQYF. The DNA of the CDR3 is TGTGCCAGTACGAACAGGTTCGCAGATACGCAGTATTTT.